What follows are 18 T cell receptor beta chains derived from one specimen sequenced in a study of T-cell reconstitution after alpha-beta-depleted transplantation in children (dated by TCRdb to 2016 to 2017). The library was produced with PCR. Sequencer: Illumina HiSeq 2500. TCR libraries were prepared with molecular barcoding, using unique molecular identifiers to normalize TCRbeta repertoire quantification. Using fastp trimming at Q25 and MiXCR clonotype assembly, TCRdb reanalyzed the public sequencing data and kept in-frame beta chains. Each entry is one CDR3 protein sequence, shown with its most common DNA and genes. Across this sample there are about 540,000 distinct CDR3 sequences, with around 16% seen only once. Of the sample, roughly 3.3% falls within the top ten clones. The specimen was PBMCs from the stem cell graft donor, collected from the stem cell graft. These receptors were taken from a human donor who donated a stem cell graft to a child with acute lymphoblastic leukemia.

This chain connects TRBV9 to TRBJ1-5; possible D gene TRBD1, 5 bases. Germline loops: CDR1 SGDLS, CDR2 YYNGEE. The length of the CDR3 is 15 residues. Trimming left V 7 bases short and J 2 bases short, with 16 bases between. The DNA for the CDR3 is TGTGCCAGCGGCCGATCCCGGGACGGCAATCAGCCCCAGCATTTT. This gives the protein CASGRSRDGNQPQHF.

This clonotype was recorded a few times. V and J are TRBV30 and TRBJ1-1; maybe TRBD1 (5 bases). Per germline, CDR1 GTSNPN and CDR2 SVGIG (reference sequence). CDR3 length: 13 residues. V gave up 2 bases and J gave up 1 base, with 8 bases separating them. The CDR3 reads CAWSPQGNTEAFF. CDR3 nucleotide sequence: TGTGCCTGGAGTCCGCAGGGGAACACTGAAGCTTTCTTT. Full variable domain (rest looked up from reference TRBV30 and TRBJ1-1): SQTIHQWPATLVQPVGSPLSLECTVEGTSNPNLYWYRQAAGRGLQLLFYSVGIGQISSEVPQNLSASRPQDRQFILSSKKLLLSDSGFYLCAWSPQGNTEAFFGQGTRLTVV.

This clonotype was seen more than once but under ten times. The chain links TRBV12-3 or TRBV12-4 to TRBJ1-2; a possible D gene is TRBD1 (5 bases). Trimming took off 5 bases at V and 4 bases at J, with 20 bases between the two ends. The CDR3 length is 16 residues. CDR3 amino acids: CASSPSGAGPSYGYTF. In DNA, the CDR3 is TGTGCCAGCAGTCCATCCGGGGCAGGGCCAAGCTATGGCTACACCTTC.

The chain combines TRBV12-3 or TRBV12-4 with TRBJ2-1, with 8 bases fitting TRBD1. The CDR3 runs 15 residues. The V segment lost 3 bases and the J segment 4 bases; nucleotides outside the gene matches: 5. The CDR3 DNA is TGTGCCAGCAGTTTTCGAAGACAGGGGTACAATGAGCAGTTCTTC. Its translation: CASSFRRQGYNEQFF.

The chain has TRBV5-1 and TRBJ2-5; TRBD1 might be the D (7 bases). Per the germline V gene, CDR1 is SGHRS and CDR2 is YFSETQ. The V end was cut by 7 bases, the J end by 2 bases, with 12 bases between. The CDR3 is 13 amino acids. The CDR3 coding sequence is TGCGCCAGCTTCGGGGGACAGCAAGAGACCCAGTACTTC. Amino acid sequence: CASFGGQQETQYF.

This clonotype turned up a few times. The V call is TRBV7-3, the J call TRBJ2-3; D possibly corresponds to TRBD1 (6 bases). The V end lost 5 bases, the J end lost 0 bases, and 15 bases lay between the germline ends. Germline V CDR1 and CDR2: SGHTA, FQGTGA. The CDR3 loop spans 16 amino acids. The CDR3 bases are TGTGCCAGCAGCCCCAAGGGGGAGAGGAGCACAGATACGCAGTATTTT. Protein: CASSPKGERSTDTQYF. The complete variable domain, with remaining parts taken from reference TRBV7-3 and TRBJ2-3, reads GAGVSQTPSNKVTEKGKYVELRCDPISGHTALYWYRQSLGQGPEFLIYFQGTGAADDSGLPNDRFFAVRPEGSVSTLKIQRTERGDSAVYLCASSPKGERSTDTQYFGPGTRLTVL.

The J gene is TRBJ2-1, the V gene TRBV7-9; D possibly uses TRBD1 or TRBD2 (5 bases each). V was pared by 3 bases and J by 5 bases, with 11 bases between. This CDR3 is 14 amino acids long. In germline, CDR1 is SEHNR, CDR2 FQNEAQ (reference sequence). Here the CDR3 reads CASSLGTDDNEQFF. For the CDR3, the DNA is TGTGCCAGCAGCTTGGGGACGGACGACAATGAGCAGTTCTTC.

The V gene is TRBV20-1, the J gene TRBJ2-7, with TRBD2 matching 8 bases. The CDR3 covers 15 residues. V shed 5 bases, J shed 1 base, and the junction held 10 bases outside the gene matches. Germline lookup yields CDR1 DFQATT and CDR2 SNEGSKA (reference sequence). Here the CDR3 DNA reads TGCAGTGCTCTGATTACAACTAGCGGATCCTACGAGCAGTACTTC. Translating it yields CSALITTSGSYEQYF.

The sample holds a few counts of this clonotype. The rearrangement links TRBV29-1 to TRBJ1-2; 7 nucleotides match TRBD1. CDR3 size: 14 residues. The germline V gene has CDR1 SQVTM and CDR2 ANQGSEA. After removal of 0 bases from V and 8 bases from J, the junction contained 9 bases not matched to a gene. This CDR3 reads CSVEDWRRGKGYTF. Here the CDR3 DNA reads TGCAGCGTTGAAGATTGGCGCAGGGGGAAAGGCTACACCTTC.

This clonotype was seen only a few times. The CDR3 here is CSAPGGAGAEDTQYF. The CDR3 region has the DNA TGCAGCGCCCCTGGGGGAGCGGGAGCGGAAGATACGCAGTATTTT. V usage is TRBV29-1 and J usage is TRBJ2-3; 8 nucleotides match TRBD2. Germline CDR1 and CDR2: SQVTM and ANQGSEA. Losses at the gene ends were 7 bases for V and 5 bases for J; bases not matched to a gene: 14. The CDR3 loop spans 15 amino acids.

The chain has TRBV7-9 and TRBJ1-1; 7 bases are shared with TRBD1. The CDR3 loop spans 15 amino acids. Germline assignment: CDR1 SEHNR and CDR2 FQNEAQ (reference sequence). The junction had 7 bases not matched to a gene; V was cut back by 5 bases and J by 1 base. The DNA for the CDR3 is TGTGCCAGCAGCCCAGGGGGACTCCGGAACACTGAAGCTTTCTTT. Its translation: CASSPGGLRNTEAFF.

The chain couples TRBV28 to TRBJ1-1; no clear D. Germline V gives CDR1 MDHEN, CDR2 SYDVKM. Trimming removed 3 bases from V and 4 bases from J, with 12 bases in between. The CDR3 totals 14 residues. The CDR3 sequence: CASSFSRAGTEAFF. In DNA, the CDR3 is TGTGCCAGCAGTTTTTCGAGGGCGGGCACTGAAGCTTTCTTT.

This clonotype turned up a few times. This sequence joins TRBV12-3 or TRBV12-4 and TRBJ2-3; TRBD2 aligns across 7 bases. CDR3 length: 16 residues. V lost 8 bases, J lost 2 bases, and 13 bases stayed unmatched. The DNA for the CDR3 is TGTGCCAGCTGTCCGTTGGCTAGCGGAGACACAGATACGCAGTATTTT. Translated: CASCPLASGDTDTQYF.

This clonotype was detected ten times or more. The junction departs from the called germline gene at one end, perhaps through a read error. CDR3 sequence reads: CASSLGDSTDTQYF. The CDR3 DNA is TGTGCCAGCAGCTTGGGGGACAGCACAGATACGCAGTATTTT. V is TRBV5-1 and J is TRBJ2-3; tentatively, D is TRBD1 or TRBD2 (5 bases each). The CDR3 is 14 residues long. Germline V gene data show CDR1 as SGHRS and CDR2 as YFSETQ.

The genes are TRBV5-1 and TRBJ1-1; D is undetermined. Germline CDR1 and CDR2: SGHRS and YFSETQ. The V and J ends lost 2 bases and 1 base respectively, with 6 bases between them. This CDR3 spans 13 amino acids. The CDR3 region has the DNA TGCGCCAGCAGCTTTTGGGGGAACACTGAAGCTTTCTTT. Its translation: CASSFWGNTEAFF.

The chain links TRBV4-2 to TRBJ2-7, with a possible D match to TRBD2 (6 bases). CDR3 length: 16 amino acids. Germline V gene data show CDR1 as LGHNA and CDR2 as YNFKEQ. V lost 3 bases, J lost 2 bases, and 17 bases lay in between. The CDR3 sequence is CASSHPTSLSPYEQYF. The CDR3 DNA sequence: TGTGCCAGCAGCCACCCTACTAGCCTATCCCCCTACGAGCAGTACTTC.

The chain joins TRBV20-1 to TRBJ2-1; 9 nucleotides align to TRBD2. The CDR3 is 15 residues long. CDR1 is DFQATT, CDR2 SNEGSKA, per germline (reference sequence). Trimming at V came to 5 bases and at J to 1 base, leaving 6 bases not matched to a gene. The CDR3 DNA reads TGCAGTGCTCTTAGCGGGAGCGGTTCCTACAATGAGCAGTTCTTC. It encodes CSALSGSGSYNEQFF.

The chain links TRBV12-3 or TRBV12-4 to TRBJ2-7, with D possibly matching TRBD1 (5 bases). CDR3 length: 14 amino acids. Trimming removed 6 bases from V and 0 bases from J, with 12 bases in between. The chain's CDR3 is CASSLRDYSYEQYF. CDR3 coding DNA: TGTGCCAGCAGCCTCAGGGATTACTCCTACGAGCAGTACTTC.